The next 18 T cell receptor beta chains were all read from a single sample in a study of response to subunit inactivated influenza vaccine. TCRdb itself ran the RT-PCR reads through MiXCR, one entry per CDR3 protein. Of 500,000 to 750,000 distinct CDR3 sequences in the sample, about 14% were seen once. Here the sequenced sample was PBMCs from blood, taken roughly 12 days after vaccination. The receptors come from a man in his fifties or sixties who received an inactivated influenza vaccine.

This clonotype appeared many times. The J gene is TRBJ2-7, the V gene TRBV28, with a possible D match to TRBD2 (5 bases). This CDR3 region has 12 residues. The V and J ends lost 4 bases and 3 bases respectively, with 7 bases between them. The germline V gene encodes CDR1 MDHEN and CDR2 SYDVKM. The CDR3 reads CASSWGVYEQYF. The CDR3 region has the DNA TGTGCCAGCAGTTGGGGAGTCTACGAGCAGTACTTC.

The chain employs TRBV5-1 and TRBJ2-5; D gene unclear. Trimming removed 2 bases at V and 1 base at J, with 12 bases between. Germline V gene data show CDR1 as SGHRS and CDR2 as YFSETQ. The CDR3 runs to 15 residues. The CDR3 bases are TGCGCCAGCAGCTTTAACAGAAATTTCCAAGAGACCCAGTACTTC. Translated, it gives CASSFNRNFQETQYF.

The chain is built from TRBV7-2 and TRBJ2-1, with 8 positions matching TRBD1. The CDR3 consists of 14 residues. CDR1 SGHTA and CDR2 FQGNSA come from the germline V gene. The ends lost 5 bases at V and 6 bases at J; junction bases unmatched: 6. CDR3 nucleotides: TGTGCCAGCAGCACGTGGACAGGGCGCAATGAGCAGTTCTTC. Translation gives CASSTWTGRNEQFF.

This clonotype occurred a few times. The gene calls are TRBV4-3 and TRBJ2-3; D unclear. The germline V and J ends were trimmed by 1 base and 2 bases, with 13 bases remaining between them. The CDR3 is 16 amino acids. Germline assignment: CDR1 LGHNA and CDR2 YSLEER. CDR3: CASSQVWHLFTDTQYF. The CDR3 DNA reads TGCGCCAGCAGCCAAGTTTGGCACCTTTTCACAGATACGCAGTATTTT.

The chain uses TRBV18 and TRBJ1-6, with D possibly matching TRBD1 (6 bases). CDR3 length: 14 amino acids. The ends were cut back, 1 base at V and 9 bases at J, with 10 bases in the middle. From germline, CDR1 is KGHSH and CDR2 LQKENI. In DNA form, the CDR3 reads TGTGCCAGCTCACCACGACAGGAGGGTTCACCCCTCCACTTT. Amino acid sequence: CASSPRQEGSPLHF.

The gene calls are TRBV5-5 and TRBJ2-1; D remains unclear. V lost 3 bases to trimming and J lost 0 bases, with 16 bases between them. Germline CDR1 and CDR2: SGHKS and YYEKEE (reference sequence). The CDR3 extends over 17 amino acids. The CDR3: CASSYRLTLGSYNEQFF. CDR3 nucleotides: TGTGCCAGCAGCTATAGACTGACGCTGGGCTCCTACAATGAGCAGTTCTTC.

The chain couples TRBV24-1 to TRBJ2-1; D perhaps matches TRBD1 (5 bases). This CDR3 is built from 16 residues. Germline V gene data show CDR1 as KGHDR and CDR2 as SFDVKD. The V end was cut by 3 bases, the J end by 0 bases, with 11 bases between. The CDR3 reads CATSDIDSGSYNEQFF. CDR3 sequence (DNA): TGTGCCACCAGTGATATTGACAGTGGCTCCTACAATGAGCAGTTCTTC.

This clonotype was counted between two and nine times. The chain uses TRBV28 and TRBJ2-2; either TRBD1 or TRBD2 may fit D (7 bases each). The length of the CDR3 is 16 residues. The germline V and J ends were trimmed by 4 bases and 1 base, with 13 bases remaining between them. Looked up from germline, CDR1 is MDHEN and CDR2 is SYDVKM. CDR3 sequence reads: CASSSSGTVNTGELFF. The CDR3 coding sequence is TGTGCCAGCAGTTCGAGCGGGACAGTGAACACCGGGGAGCTGTTTTTT.

V is TRBV4-2 and J is TRBJ2-3; D possibly corresponds to TRBD2 (6 bases). Germline values: CDR1 LGHNA, CDR2 YNFKEQ. V lost 4 bases and J 6 bases, leaving 11 bases between the germline ends. The CDR3 runs to 13 residues. The CDR3 DNA is TGTGCCAGCAGCCCCGTGGGAGGCGATACGCAGTATTTT. Its protein is CASSPVGGDTQYF.

V gene TRBV7-9 combines with J gene TRBJ1-1; 8 bases are shared with TRBD1. The CDR3 extends over 15 amino acids. Germline V gene sequence: CDR1 SEHNR, CDR2 FQNEAQ (reference sequence). V dropped 4 bases and J dropped 1; count of bases not matched to a gene: 5. DNA for the CDR3: TGTGCCAGCAGCTCCCCCGGACAGGGGAACACTGAAGCTTTCTTT. Amino acid sequence: CASSSPGQGNTEAFF. The full variable domain, with the rest looked up from reference TRBV7-9 and TRBJ1-1, is DTGVSQNPRHKITKRGQNVTFRCDPISEHNRLYWYRQTLGQGPEFLTYFQNEAQLEKSRLLSDRFSAERPKGSFSTLEIQRTEQGDSAMYLCASSSPGQGNTEAFFGQGTRLTVV.

As for this clonotype: A read error may explain this, as a much larger clone is one base away. The V call is TRBV7-2, the J call TRBJ2-3; TRBD2 matches at 8 bases. This CDR3 has 14 residues. Germline CDR1 SGHTA, CDR2 FQGNSA. J was trimmed by 5 bases and V by 4 bases; bases with no gene match: 5. CDR3 sequence: CASSSGLVGDTQYF. Here the CDR3 DNA reads TGTGCCAGCAGCTCGGGACTAGTCGGAGATACGCAGTATTTT.

This clonotype turned up a few times. The rearrangement joins TRBV5-1 to TRBJ2-7, with TRBD2 matching 9 bases. CDR3 length equals 16 residues. The germline CDR1 and CDR2 sequences are SGHRS and YFSETQ. V shed 4 bases, J shed 2 bases, and the junction held 10 bases outside the gene matches. CDR3 sequence reads: CASSPSGGLATYEQYF. CDR3 in DNA: TGCGCCAGCAGCCCCAGCGGGGGACTAGCAACCTACGAGCAGTACTTC.

This clonotype was seen ten or more times. Written as DNA, the CDR3 is TGTGCCAGCAGCGTCGGAGCGGGAACCTACGAGCAGTACTTC. Protein product: CASSVGAGTYEQYF. The rearrangement joins TRBV9 to TRBJ2-7, with TRBD2 matching over 7 bases. J gave up 2 bases and V 2 bases, and 4 bases lay outside the gene matches. The CDR3 runs to 14 residues. In germline, CDR1 is SGDLS, CDR2 YYNGEE.

The table lists this clonotype with a few counts. V usage is TRBV6-5 and J usage is TRBJ1-2; D is uncertain. Germline CDR1 reads MNHEY; CDR2 reads SVGAGI. The CDR3 runs to 13 residues. Deletions cut 5 bases from V and 8 bases from J, with 15 bases between. The CDR3 here is CASSNGVAGGYTF. The CDR3, as DNA: TGTGCCAGCAGTAACGGGGTGGCGGGAGGCTACACCTTC.

The chain couples TRBV5-1 to TRBJ2-3; D is tentatively TRBD1 or TRBD2 (5 bases each). The V gene lost 3 bases and the J gene lost 5 bases, with 13 bases spanning the gap. CDR1 is SGHRS, CDR2 YFSETQ, per germline. The CDR3 is made up of 14 amino acids. The CDR3 protein is CASSSTLGVDTQYF. The CDR3 nucleotides read TGCGCCAGCAGCTCGACTCTGGGGGTAGATACGCAGTATTTT.

The genes are TRBV29-1 and TRBJ2-7; D may be TRBD2 (5 bases). CDR1 is SQVTM, CDR2 ANQGSEA, per germline. Trimming cost V 2 bases and J 2 bases, with 19 bases left between them. This CDR3 spans 16 amino acids. CDR3 loop: CSVEMVASGNTYEQYF. CDR3 in DNA: TGCAGCGTTGAAATGGTGGCTTCCGGGAATACCTACGAGCAGTACTTC.

This clonotype showed up just a few times. The chain couples TRBV4-2 to TRBJ1-2, with D perhaps TRBD1 (5 bases). The germline V gene has CDR1 LGHNA and CDR2 YNFKEQ. The CDR3 consists of 16 residues. Deletions cut 3 bases from V and 3 bases from J, with 17 bases between. CDR3 region: CASSQITGTDYYGYTF. In nucleotides, the CDR3 is TGTGCCAGCAGCCAGATTACCGGGACGGATTACTATGGCTACACCTTC.

There are a few counts of this clonotype. The chain recombines TRBV7-9 with TRBJ2-2, with TRBD1 as a possible D gene (5 bases). With 9 bases removed from V and 6 bases from J, the gap between germline ends came to 11 bases. The CDR3 loop spans 12 amino acids. In germline, CDR1 is SEHNR, CDR2 FQNEAQ (reference sequence). The CDR3 spells CASIRVSGELFF. For the CDR3, the DNA is TGTGCCAGTATCAGGGTATCCGGGGAGCTGTTTTTT. Full variable domain (missing parts from reference TRBV7-9 and TRBJ2-2): DTGVSQNPRHKITKRGQNVTFRCDPISEHNRLYWYRQTLGQGPEFLTYFQNEAQLEKSRLLSDRFSAERPKGSFSTLEIQRTEQGDSAMYLCASIRVSGELFFGEGSRLTVL.